This TCR beta chain derives from a study of blood T cell repertoires in COVID-19. On the study more broadly: COVID-19 samples from acute and convalescent phases originated in the United States, Italy and Spain. From T cells, B-cell-depleted T cells, or PBMCs came the material, which was cDNA or gDNA.

V gave up 3 bases and J gave up 4 bases; unmatched junction bases: 7. CDR1 and CDR2 (germline): KGHDR, SFDVKD. There are 16 residues in the CDR3. As handled by the study authors: Amplified reference gene primers provided the basis for estimating nucleated cell counts. Produced via immunoSEQ multiplex PCR; TCRdb's table is partial and in-frame only. V and J calls and clone size are those listed in that table; D and trimming were worked out from the DNA. The data contain approximately 60,000 clones, approximately 87% of them singletons. Sequencing was performed on peripheral blood. The clonotype originates from a man aged 55-75 years with active or convalescent COVID-19. The chain employs TRBV24-1 and TRBJ1-4, with TRBD1 matching 7 bases. The CDR3 DNA follows: TGTGCCACCAGTGATCCCGGGACAGAAAATAATGAAAAACTGTTTTTT. Translation gives CATSDPGTENNEKLFF.